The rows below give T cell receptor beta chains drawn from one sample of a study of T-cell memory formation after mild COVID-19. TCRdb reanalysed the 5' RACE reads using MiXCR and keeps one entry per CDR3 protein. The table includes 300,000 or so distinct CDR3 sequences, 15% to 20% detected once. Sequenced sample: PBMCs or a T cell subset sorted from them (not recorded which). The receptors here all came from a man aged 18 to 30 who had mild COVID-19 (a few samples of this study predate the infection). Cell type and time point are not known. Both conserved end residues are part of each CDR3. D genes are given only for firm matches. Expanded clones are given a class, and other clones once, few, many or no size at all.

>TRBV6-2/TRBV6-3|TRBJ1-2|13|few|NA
TGTGCCAGCAGGGAGGAATCGTACTATGGCTACACCTTC
CASREESYYGYTF
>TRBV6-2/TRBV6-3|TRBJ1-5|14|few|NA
TGTGCCAGCAGTGCCCACGGGGGAGATCAGCCCCAGCATTTT
CASSAHGGDQPQHF
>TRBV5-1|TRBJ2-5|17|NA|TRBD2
TGCGCCAGCAGCTTCGGGACTAGCGGGGTCCCGCGGGAGACCCAGTACTTC
CASSFGTSGVPRETQYF
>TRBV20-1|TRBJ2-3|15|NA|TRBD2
TGCAGTGCTAGTCGTCCTAGCGGGGGGGCAGATACGCAGTATTTT
CSASRPSGGADTQYF
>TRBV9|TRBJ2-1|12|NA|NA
TGTGCCAGCAGCGCGTCTCACAATGAGCAGTTCTTC
CASSASHNEQFF
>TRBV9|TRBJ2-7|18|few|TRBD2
TGTGCCAGCAGCCCACAGGTCCCTGGGGGGGACGGTGCCTACGAGCAGTACTTC
CASSPQVPGGDGAYEQYF
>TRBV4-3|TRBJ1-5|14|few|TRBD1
TGCGCCAGCAGCCGAGGGACAGGGGATCAGCCCCAGCATTTT
CASSRGTGDQPQHF
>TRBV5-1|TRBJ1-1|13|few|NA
TGCGCCAGCAGCTCGGACATACCCCTAGAAGCTTTCTTT
CASSSDIPLEAFF
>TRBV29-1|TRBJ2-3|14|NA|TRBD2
TGCAGCGTTCTTATAGCGGGGGGCACAGATACGCAGTATTTT
CSVLIAGGTDTQYF
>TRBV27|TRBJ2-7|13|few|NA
TGTGCCAGCAGTTCAGGACTTACCTACGAGCAGTACTTC
CASSSGLTYEQYF
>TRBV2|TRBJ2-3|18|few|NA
TGTGCCAGCAGTGAAGGGAGGGGATTTCAGGGTTTCGCAGATACGCAGTATTTT
CASSEGRGFQGFADTQYF
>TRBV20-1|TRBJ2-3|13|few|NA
TGCAGTGTCGGGGAGCGGAGGGCAGATACGCAGTATTTT
CSVGERRADTQYF
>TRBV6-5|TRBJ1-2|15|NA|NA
TGTGCCAGCAGTTACTCGTTGAGGGGTTGGGACGGCTACACCTTC
CASSYSLRGWDGYTF
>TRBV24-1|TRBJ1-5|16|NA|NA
TGTGCCACCAGTGACCACACGACAGGCCTCAATCAGCCCCAGCATTTT
CATSDHTTGLNQPQHF
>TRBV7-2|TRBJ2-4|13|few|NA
TGTGCCAGCAGCCCCCAGACCCGCCTAAGAAAGTACTTC
CASSPQTRLRKYF
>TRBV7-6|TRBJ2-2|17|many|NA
TGTGCCAGCAGCTTAGCTACTAGTAGAGGGGACACCGGGGAGCTGTTTTTT
CASSLATSRGDTGELFF
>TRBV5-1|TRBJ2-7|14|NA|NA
TGCGCCAGCAGCTTGCTGGACAGTTCCTACGAGCAGTACTTC
CASSLLDSSYEQYF
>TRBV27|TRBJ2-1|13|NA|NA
TGTGCCAGCAGTTTATCGCCCCGGGGCGAGCAGTTCTTC
CASSLSPRGEQFF
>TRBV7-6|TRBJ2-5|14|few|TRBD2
TGTGCCAGCAGCTTTGCGGGGGTAGGGGAGACCCAGTACTTC
CASSFAGVGETQYF
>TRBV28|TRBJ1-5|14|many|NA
TGTGCCAGCGGACTCCTGAGTAGCAATCAGCCCCAGCATTTT
CASGLLSSNQPQHF
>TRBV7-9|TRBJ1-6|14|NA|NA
TGTGCCAGCACCCCAAGCGGGGCGGATTCACCCCTCCACTTT
CASTPSGADSPLHF
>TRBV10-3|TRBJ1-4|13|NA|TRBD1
TGTGCCATCAGAGGACAGGGGGATGAAAAACTGTTTTTT
CAIRGQGDEKLFF
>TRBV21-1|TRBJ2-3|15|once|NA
TGTGCCAGCAGCACAACCGGGATTTCCACAGATACGCAGTATTTT
CASSTTGISTDTQYF
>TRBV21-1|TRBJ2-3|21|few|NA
TGTGCCAGCGGGCGGGTACCGGGACTAGCGGGGGACCCACCCGCCACAGATACGCAGTATTTT
CASGRVPGLAGDPPATDTQYF
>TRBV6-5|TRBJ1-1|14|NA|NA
TGTGCCAGCAGTTATACGACGGGTCGGCACGAAGCTTTCTTT
CASSYTTGRHEAFF
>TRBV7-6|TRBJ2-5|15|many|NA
TGTGCCAGCAGCTTCGGTAGTGGGATCCAAGAGACCCAGTACTTC
CASSFGSGIQETQYF
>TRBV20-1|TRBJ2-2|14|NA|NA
TGCAGTGCTAGAGATCTGAGGCATGGCGGGGAGCTGTTTTTT
CSARDLRHGGELFF
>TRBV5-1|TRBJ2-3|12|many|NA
TGCGCCAGCAGCTTCCCCACAGATACGCAGTATTTT
CASSFPTDTQYF
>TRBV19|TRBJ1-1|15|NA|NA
TGTGCCAGTAGTATAGGAGGCGGCGTTTACACTGAAGCTTTCTTT
CASSIGGGVYTEAFF
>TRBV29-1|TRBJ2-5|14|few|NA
TGCAGCGGCCGGAGGGGGGGTCAAGGAGAGACCCAGTACTTC
CSGRRGGQGETQYF
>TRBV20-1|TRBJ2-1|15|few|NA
TGCAGTGCGGTACCTCCCCGGGGGGCGGTGGATGAGCAGTTCTTC
CSAVPPRGAVDEQFF